These T cell receptor beta chains were read from a single sample in a study of cytomegalovirus exposure and HLA in healthy donors. Using immunoSEQ multiplex PCR, the repertoire was profiled, and TCRdb retains in-frame clones only, with some absent. The sample shows about 160,000 clones, roughly 82% of them seen only once. The sample taken for sequencing was PBMCs. These TCRs come from a girl aged 10 to 17 in good health and CMV-seropositive. CDR3s include the opening cysteine and the closing phenylalanine or tryptophan. The D gene is left open where the match is weak. Clone size is given for some rows only: seen once, a few or many times, or a class if the clone is expanded.

TRBV28,TRBD1,TRBJ1-2,NA,CASIPQGQASGYTF,TGTGCCAGCATTCCACAGGGACAGGCGAGTGGCTACACCTTC
TRBV6-6,TRBD1,TRBJ1-1,NA,CASPAKGQGANTEAFF,TGTGCCAGCCCTGCTAAAGGACAGGGGGCGAACACTGAAGCTTTCTTT
TRBV4-2,NA,TRBJ2-1,NA,CASSQEETVNEQFF,TGTGCCAGCAGCCAAGAAGAGACAGTCAATGAGCAGTTCTTC
TRBV7-6,NA,TRBJ1-4,NA,CASSYRVSNEKLFF,TGTGCCAGCAGCTACAGGGTTTCTAATGAAAAACTGTTTTTT
TRBV30,NA,TRBJ2-7,NA,CAWSTGEAYEQYF,TGTGCCTGGAGTACTGGGGAGGCCTACGAGCAGTACTTC
TRBV6-5,TRBD1,TRBJ1-3,NA,CASTGQGAPGNTIYF,TGTGCCAGCACAGGACAGGGGGCACCTGGAAACACCATATATTTT
TRBV10-1,NA,TRBJ2-7,NA,CASSGDSRPYEQYF,TGCGCCAGCAGTGGGGACTCCCGACCCTACGAGCAGTACTTC
TRBV11-2,NA,TRBJ1-2,NA,CASSTEGGANYGYTF,TGTGCCAGCAGTACCGAGGGGGGGGCTAACTATGGCTACACCTTC
TRBV7-9,NA,TRBJ2-7,NA,CSSSLGGEQYF,TGTTCCAGCAGCTTGGGGGGCGAGCAGTACTTC
TRBV6-1,TRBD1,TRBJ1-1,many,CATGQGGGGTEAFF,TGTGCGACCGGACAGGGCGGGGGAGGCACTGAAGCTTTCTTT
TRBV6-1,TRBD1,TRBJ2-7,NA,CASSTTGSPYEQYF,TGTGCCAGCAGTACGACAGGGAGTCCCTACGAGCAGTACTTC
TRBV13,TRBD1,TRBJ2-7,NA,CASSFRGLSYEQYF,TGTGCCAGCAGCTTCAGGGGGCTCTCCTACGAGCAGTACTTC
TRBV10-2,TRBD2,TRBJ2-3,once,CASGGLAGVADTQYF,TGCGCCAGCGGAGGACTAGCGGGGGTGGCAGATACGCAGTATTTT
TRBV12-5,NA,TRBJ1-6,NA,CASGLVPTGYNSPLHF,TGTGCTAGTGGTTTGGTTCCGACAGGCTATAATTCACCCCTCCACTTT
TRBV28,NA,TRBJ1-5,once,CASADRGRASNQPQHF,TGTGCCAGCGCAGATCGAGGGAGGGCTAGCAATCAGCCCCAGCATTTT
TRBV5-1,TRBD2,TRBJ2-2,NA,CASSTSRRGASGELFF,TGCGCCAGCAGCACTTCACGGCGGGGGGCCAGCGGGGAGCTGTTTTTT
TRBV5-6,TRBD1,TRBJ1-1,few,CASGSTGAWTEAFF,TGTGCCAGCGGATCAACAGGGGCGTGGACTGAAGCTTTCTTT
TRBV30,TRBD1,TRBJ1-6,NA,CAWSVRGGYLDNSPLHF,TGTGCCTGGAGTGTACGAGGGGGCTATCTAGATAATTCACCCCTCCACTTT
TRBV28,NA,TRBJ2-7,few,CASSYNRVLEQYF,TGTGCCAGCAGTTACAACAGGGTTTTGGAGCAGTACTTC
TRBV29-1,TRBD1,TRBJ1-1,NA,CSVSGQGNTEAFF,TGCAGCGTCTCTGGACAGGGGAACACTGAAGCTTTCTTT
TRBV28,TRBD2,TRBJ2-1,NA,CASSLWGTSGYNEQFF,TGTGCCAGCAGTTTATGGGGGACTAGCGGATACAATGAGCAGTTCTTC
TRBV7-7,TRBD2,TRBJ2-1,NA,CASRKLAGSSYNEQFF,TGTGCTAGCAGGAAACTAGCGGGGAGCTCCTACAATGAGCAGTTCTTC
TRBV10-3,TRBD1,TRBJ1-1,NA,CAYGQGAGTEAFF,TGTGCCTACGGACAGGGGGCTGGCACTGAAGCTTTCTTT
TRBV7-6,NA,TRBJ2-7,NA,CASSSLGYEQYF,TGTGCCAGCAGCTCCCTAGGCTACGAGCAGTACTTC
TRBV6-1,TRBD1,TRBJ1-2,NA,CATLRDSSFYYGYTF,TGTGCCACCCTCCGGGACAGCTCTTTTTATTATGGCTACACCTTC